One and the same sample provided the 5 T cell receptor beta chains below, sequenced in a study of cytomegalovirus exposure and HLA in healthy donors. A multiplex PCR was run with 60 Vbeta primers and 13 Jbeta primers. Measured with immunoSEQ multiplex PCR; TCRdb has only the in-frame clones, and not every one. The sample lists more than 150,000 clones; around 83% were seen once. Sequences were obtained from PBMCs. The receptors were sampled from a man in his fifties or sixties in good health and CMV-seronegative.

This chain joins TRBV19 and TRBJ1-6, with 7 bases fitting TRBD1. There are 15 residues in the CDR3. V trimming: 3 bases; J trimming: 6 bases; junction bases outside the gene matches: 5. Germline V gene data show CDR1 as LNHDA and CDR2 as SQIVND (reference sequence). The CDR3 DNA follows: TGTGCCAGTAGTATCCCTGGACAGGTTAATTCACCCCTCCACTTT. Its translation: CASSIPGQVNSPLHF. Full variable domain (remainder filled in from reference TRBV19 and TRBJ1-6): DGGITQSPKYLFRKEGQNVTLSCEQNLNHDAMYWYRQDPGQGLRLIYYSQIVNDFQKGDIAEGYSVSREKKESFPLTVTSAQKNPTAFYLCASSIPGQVNSPLHFGNGTRLTVT.

CDR3 in amino acids: CASSLGGRVSQPQHF. In DNA, the CDR3 is TGTGCCAGCAGCTTAGGGGGCAGGGTATCGCAGCCCCAGCATTTT. The V and J genes are TRBV11-2 and TRBJ1-5, with D possibly TRBD1 on 5 matching bases. V lost 1 base to trimming and J lost 7 bases, with 14 bases between them. Germline lookup yields CDR1 SGHAT and CDR2 FQNNGV. CDR3 length equals 15 residues.

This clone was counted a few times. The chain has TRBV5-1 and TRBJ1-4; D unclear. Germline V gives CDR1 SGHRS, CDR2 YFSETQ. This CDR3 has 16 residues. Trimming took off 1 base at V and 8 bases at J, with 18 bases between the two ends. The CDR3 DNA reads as TGCGCCAGCAGCTTGTCGTCCCCCACTAGAAGGGAAAAACTGTTTTTT. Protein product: CASSLSSPTRREKLFF.

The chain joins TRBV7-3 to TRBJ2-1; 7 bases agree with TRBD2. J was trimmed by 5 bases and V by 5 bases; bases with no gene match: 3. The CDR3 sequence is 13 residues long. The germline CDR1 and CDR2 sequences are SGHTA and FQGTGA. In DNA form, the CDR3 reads TGTGCCAGCAGCCGCGGGAGCAACAATGAGCAGTTCTTC. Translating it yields CASSRGSNNEQFF.

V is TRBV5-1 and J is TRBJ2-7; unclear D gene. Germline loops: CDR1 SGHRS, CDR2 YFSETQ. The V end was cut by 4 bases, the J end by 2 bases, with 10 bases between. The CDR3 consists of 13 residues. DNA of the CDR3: TGCGCCAGCAGCCGCGGTGAAACCTACGAGCAGTACTTC. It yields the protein CASSRGETYEQYF. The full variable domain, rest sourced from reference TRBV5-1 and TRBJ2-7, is KAGVTQTPRYLIKTRGQQVTLSCSPISGHRSVSWYQQTPGQGLQFLFEYFSETQRNKGNFPGRFSGRQFSNSRSEMNVSTLELGDSALYLCASSRGETYEQYFGPGTRLTVT.